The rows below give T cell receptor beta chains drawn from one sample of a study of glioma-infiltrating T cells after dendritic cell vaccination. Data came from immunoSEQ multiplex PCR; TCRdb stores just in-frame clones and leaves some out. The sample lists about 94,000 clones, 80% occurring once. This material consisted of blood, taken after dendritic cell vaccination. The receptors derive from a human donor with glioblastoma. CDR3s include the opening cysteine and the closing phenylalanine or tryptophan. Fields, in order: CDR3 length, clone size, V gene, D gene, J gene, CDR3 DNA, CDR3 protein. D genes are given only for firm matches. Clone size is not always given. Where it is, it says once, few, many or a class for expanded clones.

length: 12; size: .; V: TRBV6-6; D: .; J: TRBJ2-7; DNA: TGTGCCAGCACGGGATCTACCTACGAGCAGTACTTC; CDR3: CASTGSTYEQYF
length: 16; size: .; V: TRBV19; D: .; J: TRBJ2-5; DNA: TGTGCCAGTAGGGAAAGACAGGGAGGTCTTCGAGAGACCCAGTACTTC; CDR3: CASRERQGGLRETQYF
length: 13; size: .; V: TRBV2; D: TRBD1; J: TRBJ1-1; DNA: TGTGCCAGCAGCGACAGGGGTGGCACTGAAGCTTTCTTT; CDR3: CASSDRGGTEAFF
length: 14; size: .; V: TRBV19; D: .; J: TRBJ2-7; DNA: TGTGCCAGTAGTAAACCGGGACTCTCCTACGAGCAGTACTTC; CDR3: CASSKPGLSYEQYF
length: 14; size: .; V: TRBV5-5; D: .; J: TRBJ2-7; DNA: TGTGCCAGCAGCTTGGTCGGTAGCTCCTACGAGCAGTACTTC; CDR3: CASSLVGSSYEQYF
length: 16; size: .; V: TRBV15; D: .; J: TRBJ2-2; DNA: TGTGCCACCAGCAGAGGGACAGAGTCGAACACCGGGGAGCTGTTTTTT; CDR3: CATSRGTESNTGELFF
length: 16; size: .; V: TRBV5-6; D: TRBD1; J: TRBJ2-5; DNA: TGTGCCAGCAGCCCGCTCTTCCGGGACAGCCAAGAGACCCAGTACTTC; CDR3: CASSPLFRDSQETQYF
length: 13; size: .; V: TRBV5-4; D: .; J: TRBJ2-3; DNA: TGTGCCAGCAGCTTCGGTAGTACAGATACGCAGTATTTT; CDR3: CASSFGSTDTQYF
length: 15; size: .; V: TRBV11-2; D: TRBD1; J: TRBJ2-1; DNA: TGTGCCAGCAGCTTTCGACAGGGCTCCTACAATGAGCAGTTCTTC; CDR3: CASSFRQGSYNEQFF
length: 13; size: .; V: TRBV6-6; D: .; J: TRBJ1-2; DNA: TGTGCCAGCCTACAGGGTTCTAACTATGGCTACACCTTC; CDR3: CASLQGSNYGYTF
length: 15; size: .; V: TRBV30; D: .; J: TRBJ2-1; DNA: TGTGCCTGGGACCGCAGCGGTGGGCTATACAATGAGCAGTTCTTC; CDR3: CAWDRSGGLYNEQFF
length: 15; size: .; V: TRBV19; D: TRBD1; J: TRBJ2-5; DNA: TGTGCCAGTGCGGTCGGGGGGACAGGGGGAGAGACCCAGTACTTC; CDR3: CASAVGGTGGETQYF
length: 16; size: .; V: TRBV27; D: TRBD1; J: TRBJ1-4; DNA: TGTGCCAGCAGGGGGACAGCAGATAGGACCTACGGAAAACTGTTTTTT; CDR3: CASRGTADRTYGKLFF
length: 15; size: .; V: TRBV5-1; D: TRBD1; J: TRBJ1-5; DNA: TGCGCCAGCAGCTTGAACACAGGGGTCAATCGGCCCCAGCATTTT; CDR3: CASSLNTGVNRPQHF
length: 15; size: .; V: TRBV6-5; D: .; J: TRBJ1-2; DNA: TGTGCCAGCAGTTACTCGAGCGGCCCAGTCTATGGCTACACCTTC; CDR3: CASSYSSGPVYGYTF
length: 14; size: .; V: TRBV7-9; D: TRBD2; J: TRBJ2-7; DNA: TGTGCCAGCAGCGCCGGGGGGAAGGGCTACGAGCAGTACTTC; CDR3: CASSAGGKGYEQYF
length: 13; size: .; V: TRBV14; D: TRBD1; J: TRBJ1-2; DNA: TGTGCCAGCAGCCGGGGACAGGACTATGGCTACACCTTC; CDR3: CASSRGQDYGYTF
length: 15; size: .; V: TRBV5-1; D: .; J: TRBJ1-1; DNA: TGCGCCAGCAGCTTTTTAGGAAAGAGGGAGACTGAAGCTTTCTTT; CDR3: CASSFLGKRETEAFF
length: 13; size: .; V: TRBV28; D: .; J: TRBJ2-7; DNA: TGTGCCAGCTTGGGCGGGAACTCCTACGAGCAGTACTTC; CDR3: CASLGGNSYEQYF
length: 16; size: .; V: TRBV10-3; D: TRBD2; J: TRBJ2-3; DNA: TGTGCCATGGGGACTAGCGGGGGGCCTAGCACAGATACGCAGTATTTT; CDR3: CAMGTSGGPSTDTQYF
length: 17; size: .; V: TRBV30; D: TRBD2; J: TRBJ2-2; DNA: TGTGCCTGGAGCCGGCTCCGGGGTAGCGGGGGTTCCGGGGAGCTGTTTTTT; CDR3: CAWSRLRGSGGSGELFF
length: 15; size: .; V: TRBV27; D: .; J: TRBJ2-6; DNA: TGTGCCAGCAGTCGGGAGTTTTCTGGGGCCAACGTCCTGACTTTC; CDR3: CASSREFSGANVLTF
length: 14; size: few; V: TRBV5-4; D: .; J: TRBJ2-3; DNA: TGTGCCTACCGATTGGCATTCCCCACAGATACGCAGTATTTT; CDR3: CAYRLAFPTDTQYF
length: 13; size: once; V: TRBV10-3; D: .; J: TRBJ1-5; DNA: TGTGCCATCAGCAAGGCAGGGAACCAGCCCCAGCATTTT; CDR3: CAISKAGNQPQHF
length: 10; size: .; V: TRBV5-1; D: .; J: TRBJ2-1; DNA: TGCGCCAGCAAGGGAGATGAGCAGTTCTTC; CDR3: CASKGDEQFF
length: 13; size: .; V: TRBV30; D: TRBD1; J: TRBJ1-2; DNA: TGTGCCTGGAGTGTAGACGCAGGGGGCGGCTACACCTTC; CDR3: CAWSVDAGGGYTF
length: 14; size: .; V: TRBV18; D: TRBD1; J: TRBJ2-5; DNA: TGTGCCAGCTCACCCGGACAGGTCGCGGAGACCCAGTACTTC; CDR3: CASSPGQVAETQYF
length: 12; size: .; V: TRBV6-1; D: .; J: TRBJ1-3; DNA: TGTGCCAGCCAGGGGTCTGGAAACACCATATATTTT; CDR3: CASQGSGNTIYF
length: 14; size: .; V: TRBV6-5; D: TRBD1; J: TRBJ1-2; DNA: TGTGCCAGCAGTTACCCCGGACAGGGCCACGGCTACACCTTC; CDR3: CASSYPGQGHGYTF
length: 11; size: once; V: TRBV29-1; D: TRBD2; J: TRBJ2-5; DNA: TGCAGCTTTGGAGTCAGCGGGGCCCAGTACTTC; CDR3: CSFGVSGAQYF
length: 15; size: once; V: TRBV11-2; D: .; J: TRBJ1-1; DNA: TGTGCCAGCAGCCCAGAGGGTCGGGTAAACACTGAAGCTTTCTTT; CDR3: CASSPEGRVNTEAFF
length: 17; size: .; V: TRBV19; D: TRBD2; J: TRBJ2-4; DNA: TGTGCCAGTAGTATAGATTCAGGACTAGATACGGTAAACATTCAGTACTTC; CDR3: CASSIDSGLDTVNIQYF
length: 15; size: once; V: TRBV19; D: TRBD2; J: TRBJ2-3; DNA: TGTGCCAGTAGCTCGACTAGCGGCCCCACAGATACGCAGTATTTT; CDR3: CASSSTSGPTDTQYF
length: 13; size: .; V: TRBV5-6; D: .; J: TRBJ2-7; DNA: TGTGCCAGCGAGACGCCCGGGTTCGGCGAGCAGTACTTC; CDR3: CASETPGFGEQYF
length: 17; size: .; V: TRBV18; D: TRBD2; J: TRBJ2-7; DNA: TGTGCCAGCTCACCACGTCTAGCGGGCGGAAGCTCCTACGAGCAGTACTTC; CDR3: CASSPRLAGGSSYEQYF
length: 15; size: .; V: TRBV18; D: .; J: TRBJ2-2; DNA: TGTGCCAGCTCACGGCTACAGGGAGAAACCGGGGAGCTGTTTTTT; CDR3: CASSRLQGETGELFF
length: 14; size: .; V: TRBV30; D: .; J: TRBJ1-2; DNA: TGTGCCTGGAGTCCCGGCAGGGGAAACTATGGCTACACCTTC; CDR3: CAWSPGRGNYGYTF
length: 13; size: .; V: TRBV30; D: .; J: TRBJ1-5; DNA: TGTGCCTGGAGTGTAGCCAGCGAACAGCCCCAGCATTTT; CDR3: CAWSVASEQPQHF
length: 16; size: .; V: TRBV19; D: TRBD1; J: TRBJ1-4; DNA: TGTGCCAGTAGTGGGGCCGCGACAGGGTCTAATGAAAAACTGTTTTTT; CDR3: CASSGAATGSNEKLFF
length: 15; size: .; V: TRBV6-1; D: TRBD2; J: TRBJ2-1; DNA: TGTGCCACATTGGGTCTAGCGGGAGGAAGGGATGAGCAGTTCTTC; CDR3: CATLGLAGGRDEQFF
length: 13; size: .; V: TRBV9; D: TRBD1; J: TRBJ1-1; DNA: TGTGCCAGCACCCTCGATACAGGGGCTGAAGCTTTCTTT; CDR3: CASTLDTGAEAFF
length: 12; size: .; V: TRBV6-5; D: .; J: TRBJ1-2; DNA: TGTGCCAGCAGTATCCACGGGGGTGGCTACACCTTC; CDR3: CASSIHGGGYTF
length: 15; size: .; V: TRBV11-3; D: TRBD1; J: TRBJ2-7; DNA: TGTGCCAGCAGCCCAGGAGGACAGGGGATAAAGGAGCAGTACTTC; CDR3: CASSPGGQGIKEQYF
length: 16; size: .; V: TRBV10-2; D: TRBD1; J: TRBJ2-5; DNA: TGCGCCAGCAGCCAATCCGGGACAGGGATCCAAGAGACCCAGTACTTC; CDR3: CASSQSGTGIQETQYF
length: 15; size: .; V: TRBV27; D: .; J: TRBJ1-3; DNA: TGTGCCAGCAGTTTATCGAGCCAGGCTGGAAACACCATATATTTT; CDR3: CASSLSSQAGNTIYF
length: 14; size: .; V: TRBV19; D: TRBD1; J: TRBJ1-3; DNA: TGTGCCAGTACCTTACAGGGGACCGGAAACACCATATATTTT; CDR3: CASTLQGTGNTIYF
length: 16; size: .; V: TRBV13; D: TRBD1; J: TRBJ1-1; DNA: TGTGCCAGCAGCCACCTCCGGGACAGGCTGAACACTGAAGCTTTCTTT; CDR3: CASSHLRDRLNTEAFF
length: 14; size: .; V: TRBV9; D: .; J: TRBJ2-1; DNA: TGTGCCAGCAGCGTAGCGGGGGCCTACAATGAGCAGTTCTTC; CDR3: CASSVAGAYNEQFF